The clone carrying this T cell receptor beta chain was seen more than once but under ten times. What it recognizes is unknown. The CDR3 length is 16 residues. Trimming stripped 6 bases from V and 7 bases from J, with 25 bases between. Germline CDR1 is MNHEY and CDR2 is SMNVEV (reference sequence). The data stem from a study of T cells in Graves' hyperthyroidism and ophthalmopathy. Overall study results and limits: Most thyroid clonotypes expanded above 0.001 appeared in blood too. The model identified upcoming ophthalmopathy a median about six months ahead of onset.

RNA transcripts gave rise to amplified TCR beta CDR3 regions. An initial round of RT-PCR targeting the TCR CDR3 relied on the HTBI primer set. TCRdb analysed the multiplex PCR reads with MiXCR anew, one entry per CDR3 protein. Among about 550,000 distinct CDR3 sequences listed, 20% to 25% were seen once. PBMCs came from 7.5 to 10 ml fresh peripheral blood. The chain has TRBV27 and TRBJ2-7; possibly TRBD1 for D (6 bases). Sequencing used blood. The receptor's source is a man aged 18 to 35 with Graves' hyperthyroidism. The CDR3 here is CASRHRDGLLSGEQYF. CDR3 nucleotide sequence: TGTGCCAGCAGGCACAGGGACGGGTTGCTCTCCGGGGAGCAGTACTTC.